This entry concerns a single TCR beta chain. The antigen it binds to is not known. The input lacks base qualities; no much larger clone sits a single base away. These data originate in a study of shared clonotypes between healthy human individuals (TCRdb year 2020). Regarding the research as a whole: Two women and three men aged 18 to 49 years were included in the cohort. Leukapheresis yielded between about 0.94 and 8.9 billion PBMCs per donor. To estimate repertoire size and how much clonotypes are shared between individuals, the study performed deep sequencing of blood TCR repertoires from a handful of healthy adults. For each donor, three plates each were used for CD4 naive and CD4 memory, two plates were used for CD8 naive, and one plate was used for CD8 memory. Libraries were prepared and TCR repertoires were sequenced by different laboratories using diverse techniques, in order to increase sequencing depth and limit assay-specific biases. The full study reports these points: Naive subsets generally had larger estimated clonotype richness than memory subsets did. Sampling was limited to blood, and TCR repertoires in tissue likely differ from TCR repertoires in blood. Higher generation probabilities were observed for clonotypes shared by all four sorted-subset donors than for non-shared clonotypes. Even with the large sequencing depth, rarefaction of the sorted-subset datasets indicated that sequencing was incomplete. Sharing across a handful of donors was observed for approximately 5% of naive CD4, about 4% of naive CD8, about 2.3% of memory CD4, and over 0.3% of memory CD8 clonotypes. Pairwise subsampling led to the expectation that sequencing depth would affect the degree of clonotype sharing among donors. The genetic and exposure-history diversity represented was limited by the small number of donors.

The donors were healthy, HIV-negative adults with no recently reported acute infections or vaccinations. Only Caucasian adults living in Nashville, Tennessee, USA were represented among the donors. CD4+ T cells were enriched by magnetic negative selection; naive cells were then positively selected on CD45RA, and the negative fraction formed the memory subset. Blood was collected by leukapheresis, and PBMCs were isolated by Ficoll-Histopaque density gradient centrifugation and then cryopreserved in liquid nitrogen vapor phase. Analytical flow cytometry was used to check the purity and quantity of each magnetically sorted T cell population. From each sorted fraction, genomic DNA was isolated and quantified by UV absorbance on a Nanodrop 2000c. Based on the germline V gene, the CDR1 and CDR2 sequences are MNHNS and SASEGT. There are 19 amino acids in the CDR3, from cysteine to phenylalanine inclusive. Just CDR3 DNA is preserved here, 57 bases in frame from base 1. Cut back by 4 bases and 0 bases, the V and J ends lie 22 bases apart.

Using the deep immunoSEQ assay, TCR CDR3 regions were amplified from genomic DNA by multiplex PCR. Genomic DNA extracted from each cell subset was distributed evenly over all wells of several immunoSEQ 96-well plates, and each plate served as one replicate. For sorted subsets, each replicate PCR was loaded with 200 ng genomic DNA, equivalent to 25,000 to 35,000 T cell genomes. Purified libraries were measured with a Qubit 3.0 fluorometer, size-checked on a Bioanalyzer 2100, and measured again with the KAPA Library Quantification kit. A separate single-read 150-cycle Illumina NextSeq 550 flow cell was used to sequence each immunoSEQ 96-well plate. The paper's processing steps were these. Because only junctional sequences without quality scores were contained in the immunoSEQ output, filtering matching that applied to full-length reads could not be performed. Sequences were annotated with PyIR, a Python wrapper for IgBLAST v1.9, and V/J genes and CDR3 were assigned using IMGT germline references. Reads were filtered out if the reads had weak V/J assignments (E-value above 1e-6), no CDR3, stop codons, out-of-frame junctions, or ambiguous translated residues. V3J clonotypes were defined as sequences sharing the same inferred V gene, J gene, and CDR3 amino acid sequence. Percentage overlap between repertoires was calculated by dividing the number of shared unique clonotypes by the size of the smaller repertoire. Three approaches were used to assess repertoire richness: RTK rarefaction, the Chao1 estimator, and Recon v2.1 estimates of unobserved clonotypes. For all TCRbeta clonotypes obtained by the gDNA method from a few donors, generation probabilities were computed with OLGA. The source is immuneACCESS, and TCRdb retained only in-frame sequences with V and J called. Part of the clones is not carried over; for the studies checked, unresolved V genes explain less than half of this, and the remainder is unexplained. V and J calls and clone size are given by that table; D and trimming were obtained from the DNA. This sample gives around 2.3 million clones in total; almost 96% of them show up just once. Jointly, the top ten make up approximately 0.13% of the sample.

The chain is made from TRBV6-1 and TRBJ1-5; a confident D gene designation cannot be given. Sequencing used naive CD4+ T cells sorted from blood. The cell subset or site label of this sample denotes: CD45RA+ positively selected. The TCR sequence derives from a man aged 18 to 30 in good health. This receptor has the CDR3 CASSAHGSTDSYSNQPQHF. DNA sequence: TGTGCCAGCAGTGCACACGGTTCCACTGATAGTTATAGCAATCAGCCCCAGCATTTT.